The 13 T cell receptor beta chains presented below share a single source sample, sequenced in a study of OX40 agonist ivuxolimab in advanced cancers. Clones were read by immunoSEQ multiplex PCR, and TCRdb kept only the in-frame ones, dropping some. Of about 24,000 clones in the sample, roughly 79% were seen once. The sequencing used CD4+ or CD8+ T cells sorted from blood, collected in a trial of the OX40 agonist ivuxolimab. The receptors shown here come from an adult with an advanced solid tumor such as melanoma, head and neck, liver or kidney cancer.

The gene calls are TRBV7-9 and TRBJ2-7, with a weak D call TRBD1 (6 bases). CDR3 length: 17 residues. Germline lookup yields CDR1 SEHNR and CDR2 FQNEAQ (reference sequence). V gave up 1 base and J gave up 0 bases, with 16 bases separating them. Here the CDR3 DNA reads TGTGCCAGCAGCTTAGACAGGGCGGTGGGAACCTCCTACGAGCAGTACTTC. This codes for CASSLDRAVGTSYEQYF.

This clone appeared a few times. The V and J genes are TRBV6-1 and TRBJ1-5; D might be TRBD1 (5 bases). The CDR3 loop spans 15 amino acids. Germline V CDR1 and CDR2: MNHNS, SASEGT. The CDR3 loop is CGLKRYGGGDQPQHF. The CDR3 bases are TGTGGCCTTAAACGGTATGGGGGAGGCGATCAGCCCCAGCATTTT.

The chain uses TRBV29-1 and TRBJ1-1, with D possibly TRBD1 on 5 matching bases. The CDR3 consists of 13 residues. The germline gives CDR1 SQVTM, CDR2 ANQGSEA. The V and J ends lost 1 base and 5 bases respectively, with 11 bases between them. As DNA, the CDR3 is TGCAGCGTTGAAGGGGCCGCAGGGACTGAAGCTTTCTTT. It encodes CSVEGAAGTEAFF.

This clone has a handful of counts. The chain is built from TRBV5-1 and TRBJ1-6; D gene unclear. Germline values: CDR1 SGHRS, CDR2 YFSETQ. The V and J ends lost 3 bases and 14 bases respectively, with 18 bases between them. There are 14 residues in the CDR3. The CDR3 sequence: CASSSWGENKALHF. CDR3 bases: TGCGCCAGCAGCTCGTGGGGAGAAAACAAGGCCCTCCACTTT.

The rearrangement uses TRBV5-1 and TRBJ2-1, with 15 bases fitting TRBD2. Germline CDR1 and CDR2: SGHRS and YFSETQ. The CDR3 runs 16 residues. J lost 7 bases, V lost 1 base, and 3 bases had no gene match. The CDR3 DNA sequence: TGCGCCAGCAGCTTGTTGGGACTAGCGGGGGGAAATGAGCAGTTCTTC. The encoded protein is CASSLLGLAGGNEQFF.

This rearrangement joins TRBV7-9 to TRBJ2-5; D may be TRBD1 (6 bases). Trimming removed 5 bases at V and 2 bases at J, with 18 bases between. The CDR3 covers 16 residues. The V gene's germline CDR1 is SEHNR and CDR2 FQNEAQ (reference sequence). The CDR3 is CASSHKAGVSQETQYF. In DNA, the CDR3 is TGTGCCAGCAGCCATAAGGCAGGGGTTTCGCAAGAGACCCAGTACTTC. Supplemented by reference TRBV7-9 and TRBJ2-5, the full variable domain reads DTGVSQNPRHKITKRGQNVTFRCDPISEHNRLYWYRQTLGQGPEFLTYFQNEAQLEKSRLLSDRFSAERPKGSFSTLEIQRTEQGDSAMYLCASSHKAGVSQETQYFGPGTRLLVL.

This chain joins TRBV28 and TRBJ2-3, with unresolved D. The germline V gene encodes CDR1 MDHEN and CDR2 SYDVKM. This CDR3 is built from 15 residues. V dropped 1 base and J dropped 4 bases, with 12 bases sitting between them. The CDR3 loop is CASSLSLPGADTQYF. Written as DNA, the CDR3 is TGTGCCAGCAGTTTATCTCTCCCAGGCGCAGATACGCAGTATTTT.

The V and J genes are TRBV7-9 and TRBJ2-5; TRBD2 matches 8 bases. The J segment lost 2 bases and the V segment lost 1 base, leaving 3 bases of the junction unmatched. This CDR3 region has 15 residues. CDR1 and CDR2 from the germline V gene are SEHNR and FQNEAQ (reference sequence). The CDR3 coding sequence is TGTGCCAGCAGCTTAGTAACGGGGGGGCAAGAGACCCAGTACTTC. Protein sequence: CASSLVTGGQETQYF.

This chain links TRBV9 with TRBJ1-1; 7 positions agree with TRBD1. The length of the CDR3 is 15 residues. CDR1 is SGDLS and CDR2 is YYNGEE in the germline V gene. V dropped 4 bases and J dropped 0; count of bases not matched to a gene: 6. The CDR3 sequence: CASSPRGLVNTEAFF. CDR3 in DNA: TGTGCCAGCAGCCCTAGGGGGCTAGTGAACACTGAAGCTTTCTTT. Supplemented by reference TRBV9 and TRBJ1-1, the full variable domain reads DSGVTQTPKHLITATGQRVTLRCSPRSGDLSVYWYQQSLDQGLQFLIQYYNGEERAKGNILERFSAQQFPDLHSELNLSSLELGDSALYFCASSPRGLVNTEAFFGQGTRLTVV.

The CDR3 sequence is CASSPAVSNQPQHF. For the CDR3, the DNA is TGTGCCAGCAGTCCGGCGGTTAGCAATCAGCCCCAGCATTTT. The chain carries TRBV6-5 and TRBJ1-5; D is uncertain. Germline V CDR1 and CDR2: MNHEY, SVGAGI. V lost 5 bases, J lost 0 bases, and 8 bases lay in between. The CDR3 spans 14 residues.

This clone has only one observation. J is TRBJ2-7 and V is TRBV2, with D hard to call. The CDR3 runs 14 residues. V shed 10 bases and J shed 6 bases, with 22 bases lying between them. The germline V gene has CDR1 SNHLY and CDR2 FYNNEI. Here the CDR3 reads CATYPLTQSTEQYF. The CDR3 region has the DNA TGTGCCACCTACCCATTGACTCAGTCGACCGAGCAGTACTTC.

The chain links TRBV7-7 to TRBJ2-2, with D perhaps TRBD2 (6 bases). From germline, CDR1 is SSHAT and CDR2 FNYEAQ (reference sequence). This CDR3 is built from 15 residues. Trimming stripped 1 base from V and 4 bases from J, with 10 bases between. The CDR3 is CASSLVSGGTGELFF. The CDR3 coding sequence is TGTGCCAGCAGCTTAGTGTCCGGGGGCACCGGGGAGCTGTTTTTT.

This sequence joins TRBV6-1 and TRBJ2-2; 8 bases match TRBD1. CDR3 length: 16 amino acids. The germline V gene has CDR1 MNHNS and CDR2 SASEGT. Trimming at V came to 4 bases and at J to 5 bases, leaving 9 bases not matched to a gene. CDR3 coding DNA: TGTGCCAGCAGTGTTTTGGACAGGGTAGTGACCGGGGAGCTGTTTTTT. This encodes CASSVLDRVVTGELFF.